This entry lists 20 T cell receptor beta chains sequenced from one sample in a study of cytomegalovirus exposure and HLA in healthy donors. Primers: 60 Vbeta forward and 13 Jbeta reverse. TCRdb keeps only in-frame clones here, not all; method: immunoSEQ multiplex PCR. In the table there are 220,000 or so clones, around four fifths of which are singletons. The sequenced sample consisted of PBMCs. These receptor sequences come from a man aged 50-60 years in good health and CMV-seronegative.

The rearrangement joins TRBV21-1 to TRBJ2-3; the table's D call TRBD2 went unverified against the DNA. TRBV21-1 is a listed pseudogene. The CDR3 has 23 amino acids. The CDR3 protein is CASSKVGVRYTGTSGGVPDTQYF. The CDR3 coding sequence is TGTGCCAGCAGCAAAGTGGGGGTCAGATATACCGGGACTAGCGGTGGAGTCCCAGATACGCAGTATTTT.

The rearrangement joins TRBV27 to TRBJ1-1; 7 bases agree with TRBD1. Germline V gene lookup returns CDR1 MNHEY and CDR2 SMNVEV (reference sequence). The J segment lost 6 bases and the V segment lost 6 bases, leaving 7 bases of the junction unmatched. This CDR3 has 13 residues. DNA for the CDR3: TGTGCCAGCAGACGACAGGGACTCGCTGAAGCTTTCTTT. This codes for CASRRQGLAEAFF.

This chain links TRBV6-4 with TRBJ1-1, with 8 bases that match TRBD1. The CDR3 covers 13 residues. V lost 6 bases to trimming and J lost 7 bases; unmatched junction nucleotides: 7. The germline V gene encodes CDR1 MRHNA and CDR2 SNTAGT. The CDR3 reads CASSPGTGLEAFF. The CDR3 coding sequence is TGTGCCAGCAGCCCCGGGACAGGCCTTGAAGCTTTCTTT.

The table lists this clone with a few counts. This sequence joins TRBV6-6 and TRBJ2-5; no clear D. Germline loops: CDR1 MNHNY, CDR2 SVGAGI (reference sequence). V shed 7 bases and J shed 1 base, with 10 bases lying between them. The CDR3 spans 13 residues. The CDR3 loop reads CASTASVQETQYF. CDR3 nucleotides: TGTGCCAGCACCGCCTCGGTCCAAGAGACCCAGTACTTC.

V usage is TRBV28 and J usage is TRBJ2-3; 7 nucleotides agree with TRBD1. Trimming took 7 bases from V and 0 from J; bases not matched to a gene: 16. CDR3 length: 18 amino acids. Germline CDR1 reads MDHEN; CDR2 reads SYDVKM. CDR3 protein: CASKERGIGTVSTDTQYF. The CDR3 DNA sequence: TGTGCCAGCAAAGAGAGGGGGATTGGGACAGTAAGCACAGATACGCAGTATTTT.

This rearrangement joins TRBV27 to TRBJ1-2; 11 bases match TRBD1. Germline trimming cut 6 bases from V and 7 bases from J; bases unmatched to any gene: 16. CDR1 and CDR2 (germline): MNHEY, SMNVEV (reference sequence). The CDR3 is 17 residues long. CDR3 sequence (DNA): TGTGCCAGCAGCCGCGCGAACCCGGGACAGGGGGGAATTGGCTACACCTTC. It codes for CASSRANPGQGGIGYTF.

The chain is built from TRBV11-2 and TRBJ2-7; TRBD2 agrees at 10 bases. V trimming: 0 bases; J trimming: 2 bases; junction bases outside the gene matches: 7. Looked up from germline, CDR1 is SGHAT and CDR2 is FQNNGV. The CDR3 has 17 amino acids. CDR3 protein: CASSLDPGLAGAYEQYF. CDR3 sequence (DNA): TGTGCCAGCAGCTTAGATCCTGGGCTAGCGGGAGCCTACGAGCAGTACTTC.

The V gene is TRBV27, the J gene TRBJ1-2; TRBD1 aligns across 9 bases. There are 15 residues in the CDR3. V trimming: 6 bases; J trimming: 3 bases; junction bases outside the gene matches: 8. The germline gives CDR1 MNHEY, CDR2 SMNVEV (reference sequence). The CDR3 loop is CASRNGQGRHYGYTF. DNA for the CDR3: TGTGCCAGCAGAAACGGACAGGGGCGTCACTATGGCTACACCTTC.

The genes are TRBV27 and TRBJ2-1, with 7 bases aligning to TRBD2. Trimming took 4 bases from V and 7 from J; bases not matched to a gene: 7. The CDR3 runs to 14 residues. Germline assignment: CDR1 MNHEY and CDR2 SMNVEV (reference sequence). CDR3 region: CASSSRTSINEQFF. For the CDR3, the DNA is TGTGCCAGCAGTTCCCGGACTAGTATAAATGAGCAGTTCTTC.

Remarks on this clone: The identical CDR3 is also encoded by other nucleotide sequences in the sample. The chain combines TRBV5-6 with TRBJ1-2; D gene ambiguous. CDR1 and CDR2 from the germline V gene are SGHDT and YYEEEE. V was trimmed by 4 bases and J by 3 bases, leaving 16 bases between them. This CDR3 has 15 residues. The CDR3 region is CASSSGRAVDYGYTF. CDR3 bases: TGTGCCAGCAGCAGCGGACGGGCGGTGGACTATGGCTACACCTTC.

The CDR3 nucleotides read TGTGCCAGTAGTCCCACGACGACAGGGCCCCCTGAAGCTTTCTTT. It is translated as CASSPTTTGPPEAFF. The chain carries TRBV19 and TRBJ1-1; 7 nucleotides align to TRBD1. The V segment lost 5 bases and the J segment 6 bases; nucleotides outside the gene matches: 12. This CDR3 region has 15 residues. Germline V gene lookup returns CDR1 LNHDA and CDR2 SQIVND (reference sequence).

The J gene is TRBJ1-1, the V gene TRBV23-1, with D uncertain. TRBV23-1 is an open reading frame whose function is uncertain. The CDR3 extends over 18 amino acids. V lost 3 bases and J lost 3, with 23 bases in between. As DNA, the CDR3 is TGCGCCAGCAGTCAGCCCGATTATCAACTCAATCGGGACACTGAAGCTTTCTTT. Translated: CASSQPDYQLNRDTEAFF.

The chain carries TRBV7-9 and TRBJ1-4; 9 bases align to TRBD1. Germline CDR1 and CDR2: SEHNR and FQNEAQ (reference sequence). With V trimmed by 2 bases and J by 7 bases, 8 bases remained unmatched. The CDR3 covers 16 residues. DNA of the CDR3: TGTGCCAGCAGCTTATGGACAGGGGTGCTGGGTGAAAAACTGTTTTTT. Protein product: CASSLWTGVLGEKLFF. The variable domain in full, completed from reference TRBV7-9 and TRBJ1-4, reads DTGVSQNPRHKITKRGQNVTFRCDPISEHNRLYWYRQTLGQGPEFLTYFQNEAQLEKSRLLSDRFSAERPKGSFSTLEIQRTEQGDSAMYLCASSLWTGVLGEKLFFGSGTQLSVL.

The CDR3 nucleotides read TGTGCCAGCAGCTCCAGGGGGGCCAACGTCCTGACTTTC. It yields the protein CASSSRGANVLTF. The chain is built from TRBV28 and TRBJ2-6, with D unclear. The V gene's germline CDR1 is MDHEN and CDR2 SYDVKM. The V end lost 6 bases, the J end lost 4 bases, and 7 bases lay between the germline ends. The CDR3 has 13 amino acids.

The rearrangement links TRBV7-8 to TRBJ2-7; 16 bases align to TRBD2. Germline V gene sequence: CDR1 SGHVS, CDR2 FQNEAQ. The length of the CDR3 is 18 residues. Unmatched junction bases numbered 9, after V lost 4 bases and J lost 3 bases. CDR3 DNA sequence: TGTGCCAGCAGCTCTTCAGGGACTAGCGGGAGGGCCGTCTACGAGCAGTACTTC. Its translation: CASSSSGTSGRAVYEQYF.

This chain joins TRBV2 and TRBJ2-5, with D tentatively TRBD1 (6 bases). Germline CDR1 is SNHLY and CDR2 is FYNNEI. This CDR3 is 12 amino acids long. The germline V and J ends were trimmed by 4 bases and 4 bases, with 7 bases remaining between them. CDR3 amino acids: CASSGGGETQYF. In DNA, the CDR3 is TGTGCCAGCAGTGGAGGGGGAGAGACCCAGTACTTC.

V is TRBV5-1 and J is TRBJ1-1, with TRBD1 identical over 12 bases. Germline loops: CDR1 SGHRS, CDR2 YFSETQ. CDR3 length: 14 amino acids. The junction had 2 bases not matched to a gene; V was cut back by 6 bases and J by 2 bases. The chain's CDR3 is CASKGQGANTEAFF. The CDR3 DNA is TGCGCCAGCAAGGGACAGGGGGCAAACACTGAAGCTTTCTTT. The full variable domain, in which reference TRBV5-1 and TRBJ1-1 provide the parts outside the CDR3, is KAGVTQTPRYLIKTRGQQVTLSCSPISGHRSVSWYQQTPGQGLQFLFEYFSETQRNKGNFPGRFSGRQFSNSRSEMNVSTLELGDSALYLCASKGQGANTEAFFGQGTRLTVV.

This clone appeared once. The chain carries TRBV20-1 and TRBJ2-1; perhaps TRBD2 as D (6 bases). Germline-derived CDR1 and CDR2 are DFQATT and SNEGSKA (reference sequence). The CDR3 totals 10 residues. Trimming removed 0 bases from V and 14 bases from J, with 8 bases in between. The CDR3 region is CSARESGEFF. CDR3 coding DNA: TGCAGTGCTAGAGAATCGGGGGAGTTCTTC.

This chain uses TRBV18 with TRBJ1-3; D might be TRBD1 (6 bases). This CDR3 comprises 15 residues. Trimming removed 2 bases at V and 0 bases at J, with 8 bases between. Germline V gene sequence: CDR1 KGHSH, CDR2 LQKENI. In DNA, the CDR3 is TGTGCCAGCTCACCAGCGGACAGCTCTGGAAACACCATATATTTT. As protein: CASSPADSSGNTIYF.

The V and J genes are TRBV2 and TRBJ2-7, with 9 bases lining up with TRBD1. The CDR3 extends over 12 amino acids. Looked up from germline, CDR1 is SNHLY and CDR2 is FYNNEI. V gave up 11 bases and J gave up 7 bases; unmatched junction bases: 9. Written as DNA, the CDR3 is TGTGCCCCTGGGACAGGGCTAGGGGAGCAGTACTTC. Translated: CAPGTGLGEQYF.